The source of this T cell receptor beta chain is a study of T cells after yellow fever vaccination. The CDR3 extends over 16 amino acids. J gave up 2 bases and V 3 bases, and 4 bases lay outside the gene matches. Germline CDR1 is SGHTA and CDR2 is FQGNSA. This clonotype was counted ten times or more. In TCRdb, the 5' RACE reads were re-called with MiXCR into one record per CDR3 protein. The sample includes fewer than 400,000 distinct CDR3 sequences, about 10% seen only once; the top ten take 3% to 3.5%. The receptor comes from a man between 18 and 35 years old who received the YFV17D yellow fever vaccine. This sequence joins TRBV7-2 and TRBJ1-5; 10 bases are shared with TRBD1. Sequencing used CD4+ T cells sorted from PBMCs, obtained 45 days after the yellow fever booster vaccination. The CDR3 nucleotides read TGTGCCAGCAGCTTCTCCGGGACAGGGGGCAATCAGCCCCAGCATTTT. Its protein is CASSFSGTGGNQPQHF. The full variable domain, with the rest looked up from reference TRBV7-2 and TRBJ1-5, is GAGVSQSPSNKVTEKGKDVELRCDPISGHTALYWYRQSLGQGLEFLIYFQGNSAPDKSGLPSDRFSAERTGGSVSTLTIQRTQQEDSAVYLCASSFSGTGGNQPQHFGDGTRLSIL.